The next 24 T cell receptor beta chains were all read from a single sample in a study of T cells in localized non-small cell lung cancer (dated by TCRdb to 2018 to 2020). Libraries were prepared through the immunoSEQ multiplex PCR assay. Entries here come from immuneACCESS through TCRdb and include only in-frame sequences with V and J called. Some clones fail to appear in such tables; in the studies checked, an unresolved V gene covers under half of the shortfall, and the cause of the remainder is unknown. The sample profile shows tens of thousands of clones; 70% to 90% of them were found once. The ten biggest clones cover less than 15% of the sample. Sequenced material: peripheral blood, taken before any cancer treatment. These receptors were obtained from a female donor of 60 years or more with stage I lung adenocarcinoma.

This chain links TRBV6-1 with TRBJ1-2, with TRBD1 identical over 7 bases. This CDR3 is built from 15 residues. Germline V CDR1 and CDR2: MNHNS, SASEGT. Trimming cost V 7 bases and J 2 bases; bases outside gene matches: 10. CDR3 in amino acids: CASTPDWTGNYGYTF. The CDR3 DNA reads TGTGCCAGCACCCCGGACTGGACAGGAAACTATGGCTACACCTTC.

V and J are TRBV28 and TRBJ1-1; weak D call: TRBD1 (6 bases). Germline CDR1 reads MDHEN; CDR2 reads SYDVKM. The CDR3 runs 12 residues. Trimming pared 7 bases from V and 4 bases from J, leaving 10 bases between. This CDR3 is CASKGGGTEAFF. The CDR3 DNA sequence: TGTGCCAGCAAAGGGGGGGGCACTGAAGCTTTCTTT.

The chain is built from TRBV5-5 and TRBJ1-2; 9 bases map to TRBD1. V lost 2 bases to trimming and J lost 4 bases; unmatched junction nucleotides: 3. CDR3 size: 14 residues. Germline V gives CDR1 SGHKS, CDR2 YYEKEE (reference sequence). CDR3 DNA: TGTGCCAGCAGCTTCGGACAGGGGATCTATGGCTACACCTTC. Amino acids: CASSFGQGIYGYTF.

This chain joins TRBV7-2 and TRBJ1-5; maybe TRBD1 (5 bases). CDR3 length equals 14 residues. The ends were cut back, 5 bases at V and 2 bases at J, with 10 bases in the middle. The germline gives CDR1 SGHTA, CDR2 FQGNSA. The CDR3 sequence is CASSLVGGNQPQHF. The CDR3 DNA reads TGTGCCAGCAGCCTCGTGGGGGGCAATCAGCCCCAGCATTTT.

This chain uses TRBV5-1 with TRBJ2-7; D gene unclear. The CDR3 length is 12 residues. Per the germline V gene, CDR1 is SGHRS and CDR2 is YFSETQ. V was pared by 1 base and J by 4 bases, with 6 bases between. For the CDR3, the DNA is TGCGCCAGCAGCTTGACAGCTTACGAGCAGTACTTC. Its translation is CASSLTAYEQYF.

The chain uses TRBV10-3 and TRBJ2-1; D is unclear. V was trimmed by 0 bases and J by 7 bases, leaving 16 bases between them. CDR3 length: 16 amino acids. Germline CDR1 reads ENHRY; CDR2 reads SYGVKD. As DNA, the CDR3 is TGTGCCATCAGTGAGTCGATTGCAATTTGGAGAAATGAGCAGTTCTTC. Amino acid sequence: CAISESIAIWRNEQFF.

This chain links TRBV7-2 with TRBJ1-5; 9 bases line up with TRBD1. Germline V lookup: CDR1 SGHTA, CDR2 FQGNSA. CDR3 length: 14 residues. The V segment lost 5 bases and the J segment 9 bases; nucleotides outside the gene matches: 8. In nucleotides, the CDR3 is TGTGCCAGCAGCCACGACAGGGGGGCGAGGCCCCAGCATTTT. Its translation: CASSHDRGARPQHF. Combining the CDR3 with reference TRBV7-2 and TRBJ1-5 gives the whole variable domain GAGVSQSPSNKVTEKGKDVELRCDPISGHTALYWYRQSLGQGLEFLIYFQGNSAPDKSGLPSDRFSAERTGGSVSTLTIQRTQQEDSAVYLCASSHDRGARPQHFGDGTRLSIL.

CDR3 residues: CSVARQEPYEQYF. CDR3 bases: TGCAGCGTCGCCCGACAGGAGCCTTACGAGCAGTACTTC. The rearrangement joins TRBV29-1 to TRBJ2-7; the D gene is possibly TRBD1 (6 bases). Germline CDR1 and CDR2: SQVTM and ANQGSEA. This CDR3 is 13 amino acids long. V was cut by 6 bases and J by 4 bases, with 16 bases left in between.

The CDR3 bases are TGCGCCAGCAGCTGGGGTAGCACAGATACGCAGTATTTT. Protein product: CASSWGSTDTQYF. This chain links TRBV5-1 with TRBJ2-3; D uncertain. V was cut by 3 bases and J by 0 bases, with 5 bases left in between. CDR1 and CDR2 (germline): SGHRS, YFSETQ. The length of the CDR3 is 13 residues.

This chain joins TRBV11-2 and TRBJ1-2; D is unresolved. V gave up 5 bases and J gave up 2 bases, with 12 bases separating them. Germline values: CDR1 SGHAT, CDR2 FQNNGV. This CDR3 comprises 14 residues. The CDR3 region has the DNA TGTGCCAGCAGCCCCGTAGCGGGGAACTATGGCTACACCTTC. Protein sequence: CASSPVAGNYGYTF.

The rearrangement uses TRBV5-1 and TRBJ2-2; D might be TRBD1 (6 bases). The germline V gene has CDR1 SGHRS and CDR2 YFSETQ. The CDR3 has 13 residues. V lost 6 bases and J lost 4, with 10 bases in between. CDR3 sequence reads: CASNRDATGELFF. As DNA, the CDR3 is TGCGCCAGCAACAGGGATGCCACCGGGGAGCTGTTTTTT. The full variable domain, rest sourced from reference TRBV5-1 and TRBJ2-2, is KAGVTQTPRYLIKTRGQQVTLSCSPISGHRSVSWYQQTPGQGLQFLFEYFSETQRNKGNFPGRFSGRQFSNSRSEMNVSTLELGDSALYLCASNRDATGELFFGEGSRLTVL.

This sequence joins TRBV7-8 and TRBJ2-4; tentative D call: TRBD2 (6 bases). CDR1 SGHVS and CDR2 FQNEAQ come from the germline V gene. V was clipped by 9 bases and J by 4 bases, with 25 bases between them. CDR3 length: 17 amino acids. CDR3: CASSDRQTPAGKNIQYF. The DNA of the CDR3 is TGTGCCAGTTCCGACCGACAGACTCCCGCGGGGAAAAACATTCAGTACTTC.

J is TRBJ2-7 and V is TRBV6-1, with D perhaps TRBD2 (6 bases). The V gene's germline CDR1 is MNHNS and CDR2 SASEGT. V dropped 7 bases and J dropped 0 bases, with 16 bases sitting between them. The CDR3 sequence is 15 residues long. This CDR3 reads CASKPDYQYSYEQYF. CDR3 nucleotides: TGTGCCAGCAAACCGGACTACCAATACTCCTACGAGCAGTACTTC.

This chain joins TRBV5-1 and TRBJ2-5; D gene uncertain. V was shortened by 2 bases and J by 0 bases, with 5 bases between the two germline ends. CDR1 SGHRS and CDR2 YFSETQ come from the germline V gene. This CDR3 has 13 residues. CDR3 region: CASSFSYQETQYF. The CDR3 DNA follows: TGCGCCAGCAGCTTCTCTTACCAAGAGACCCAGTACTTC.

The chain combines TRBV5-5 with TRBJ1-1, with TRBD1 identical over 9 bases. J was trimmed by 1 base and V by 5 bases; bases with no gene match: 6. The germline V gene encodes CDR1 SGHKS and CDR2 YYEKEE (reference sequence). This CDR3 spans 15 amino acids. This chain's CDR3 is CASSRTGATNTEAFF. The CDR3 region has the DNA TGTGCCAGCAGTAGGACAGGGGCGACGAACACTGAAGCTTTCTTT.

Written as DNA, the CDR3 is TGTGCCAGCAGATTAGCGCCGAGCTCCTACAATGAGCAGTTCTTC. This sequence encodes CASRLAPSSYNEQFF. This chain uses TRBV7-3 with TRBJ2-1, with a weak D call TRBD2 (5 bases). V was pared by 6 bases and J by 0 bases, with 12 bases between. This CDR3 comprises 15 residues. Germline CDR1 SGHTA, CDR2 FQGTGA.

The chain uses TRBV6-6 and TRBJ1-6; TRBD1 might be the D (6 bases). V lost 5 bases and J 9 bases, leaving 14 bases between the germline ends. CDR1 is MNHNY and CDR2 is SVGAGI in the germline V gene (reference sequence). CDR3 length: 14 amino acids. CDR3 amino acids: CASSNRDESSPLHF. The CDR3 DNA follows: TGTGCCAGCAGTAACAGGGACGAGAGTTCACCCCTCCACTTT.

CDR3 loop: CASSSRGGNSPLHF. The DNA of the CDR3 is TGTGCCAGCAGTTCCAGGGGAGGAAATTCACCCCTCCACTTT. The chain couples TRBV6-5 to TRBJ1-6, with a possible D match to TRBD1 (6 bases). Germline-derived CDR1 and CDR2 are MNHEY and SVGAGI. The CDR3 contains 14 residues. Trimming stripped 4 bases from V and 7 bases from J, with 11 bases between.

CDR3 bases: TGTGCCAGCAGCCCAATAGCGGGACGGGGTTACAATGAGCAGTTCTTC. Its translation: CASSPIAGRGYNEQFF. This chain connects TRBV11-3 to TRBJ2-1; 8 nucleotides match TRBD2. The CDR3 spans 16 residues. With 5 bases clipped from V and 4 bases from J, the junction kept 10 bases outside the gene matches. Germline V gene data show CDR1 as SGHNT and CDR2 as YENEEA.

The chain recombines TRBV11-3 with TRBJ2-7; 11 bases are a match to TRBD2. Trimming took 0 bases from V and 0 from J; bases not matched to a gene: 13. The CDR3 has 20 residues. The germline CDR1 and CDR2 sequences are SGHNT and YENEEA. The CDR3 sequence: CASSLDPKTSGMRVSYEQYF. CDR3 bases: TGTGCCAGCAGCTTAGATCCTAAGACTAGCGGGATGAGGGTCTCCTACGAGCAGTACTTC.

This chain uses TRBV2 with TRBJ2-7; 9 bases map to TRBD1. The CDR3 contains 14 residues. Germline V lookup: CDR1 SNHLY, CDR2 FYNNEI. Losses at the gene ends were 7 bases for V and 4 bases for J; bases not matched to a gene: 8. DNA of the CDR3: TGTGCCAGCAACGCAGGACAGGGGAGTTACGAGCAGTACTTC. This translates into CASNAGQGSYEQYF.

The rearrangement joins TRBV9 to TRBJ2-3; D unclear. Germline assignment: CDR1 SGDLS and CDR2 YYNGEE. This CDR3 is 14 amino acids long. Trimming removed 1 base at V and 2 bases at J, with 8 bases between. The CDR3 sequence is CASSVRPDTDTQYF. In DNA, the CDR3 is TGTGCCAGCAGCGTAAGGCCCGACACAGATACGCAGTATTTT.

This chain links TRBV19 with TRBJ2-3; 13 positions agree with TRBD2. The germline CDR1 and CDR2 sequences are LNHDA and SQIVND (reference sequence). V was clipped by 5 bases and J by 4 bases; unmatched bases: 6. The CDR3 consists of 16 residues. CDR3 loop: CASSLRTSGSPDTQYF. CDR3 DNA: TGTGCCAGTAGTTTGAGGACTAGCGGGAGCCCAGATACGCAGTATTTT. Based on the CDR3 plus reference TRBV19 and TRBJ2-3, the full variable domain is DGGITQSPKYLFRKEGQNVTLSCEQNLNHDAMYWYRQDPGQGLRLIYYSQIVNDFQKGDIAEGYSVSREKKESFPLTVTSAQKNPTAFYLCASSLRTSGSPDTQYFGPGTRLTVL.

Details on this clone: The limits of the CDR3 on the DNA are not certain, so only TCRdb's listed CDR3 is given. The chain employs TRBV9 and TRBJ2-3; the DNA was not used to check the table's D call, TRBD2. Ends included, the CDR3 has 12 residues. Germline V gene data show CDR1 as SGDLS and CDR2 as YYNGEE. This CDR3 is CASSVGSGTPYF.